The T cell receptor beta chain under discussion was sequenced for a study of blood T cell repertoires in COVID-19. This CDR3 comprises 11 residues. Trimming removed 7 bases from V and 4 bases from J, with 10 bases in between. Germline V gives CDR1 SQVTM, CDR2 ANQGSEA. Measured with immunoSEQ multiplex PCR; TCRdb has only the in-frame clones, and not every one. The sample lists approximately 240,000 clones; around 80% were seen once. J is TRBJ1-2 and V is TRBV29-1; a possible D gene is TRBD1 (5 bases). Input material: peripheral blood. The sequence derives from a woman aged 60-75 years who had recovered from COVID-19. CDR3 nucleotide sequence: TGCAGCGCGCAGGGTTTCTATGGCTACACCTTC. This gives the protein CSAQGFYGYTF.